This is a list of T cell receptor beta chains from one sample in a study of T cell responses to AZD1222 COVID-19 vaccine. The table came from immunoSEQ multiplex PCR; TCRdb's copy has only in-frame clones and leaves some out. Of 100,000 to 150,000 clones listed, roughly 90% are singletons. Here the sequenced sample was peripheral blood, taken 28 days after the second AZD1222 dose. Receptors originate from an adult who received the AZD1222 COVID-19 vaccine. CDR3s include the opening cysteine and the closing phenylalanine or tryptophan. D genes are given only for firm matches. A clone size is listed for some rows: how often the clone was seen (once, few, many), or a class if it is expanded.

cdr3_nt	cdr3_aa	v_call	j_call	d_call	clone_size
TGCGCCAGCAGTCAACGGTGGTTGGGGATTTACGAGCAGTACTTC	CASSQRWLGIYEQYF	TRBV23-1	TRBJ2-7	-	-
TGCAGCGTTGCCGGGGACAGGGAGAACAATGAGCAGTTCTTC	CSVAGDRENNEQFF	TRBV29-1	TRBJ2-1	TRBD1	-
TGTGCCAGCAGCATTCGACTAGCGGGAGGGATGGATACGCAGTATTTT	CASSIRLAGGMDTQYF	TRBV14	TRBJ2-3	TRBD2	-
TGCGCCAGCAGCCAAGATCGGTCTAGCGGGACCAATGAGCAGTTCTTC	CASSQDRSSGTNEQFF	TRBV4-1	TRBJ2-1	TRBD2	-
TGTGCCAGCAGCTCACAGCCTCGGGGGCGAAGCTCCTACAATGAGCAGTTCTTC	CASSSQPRGRSSYNEQFF	TRBV7-3	TRBJ2-1	-	once
TGTGCCAGCAGCCAGCGGGACGGCACAGATACGCAGTATTTT	CASSQRDGTDTQYF	TRBV3-1/TRBV3-2	TRBJ2-3	-	-
TGTGCCAGCAGCTCCGACCTGACAGTGATTAACTATGGCTACACCTTC	CASSSDLTVINYGYTF	TRBV5-6	TRBJ1-2	-	-
TGTGCCAGCAGTCGACATCAACAGGGGGGCTACGAGCAGTACTTC	CASSRHQQGGYEQYF	TRBV6-5	TRBJ2-7	TRBD1	-
TGTGCCAGCAGTTACGTTTCTAGCCCCTCTACCTACGAGCAGTACTTC	CASSYVSSPSTYEQYF	TRBV6-5	TRBJ2-7	-	once
TGTGCCAGCAGCTATCGACAGATCTATGGCTACACCTTC	CASSYRQIYGYTF	TRBV6-5	TRBJ1-2	-	once
TGTGCCAGCAGCCTCGGGGGGAGCGCTTTCTTT	CASSLGGSAFF	TRBV6-5	TRBJ1-1	-	-
TGTGCCAGCTCACCCGGGACAGGGCGAAACTACGAGCAGTACTTC	CASSPGTGRNYEQYF	TRBV18	TRBJ2-7	TRBD1	-
TGTGCCAGCACATCCAACAGGGTCAATGAGCAGTTCTTC	CASTSNRVNEQFF	TRBV11-2	TRBJ2-1	-	-
TGTGCCAGCAGTTTACTCCTTCAGCCCCAGCATTTT	CASSLLLQPQHF	TRBV12-3/TRBV12-4	TRBJ1-5	-	-
TGTGCCAGCAGCATGGGACTAGTCAAAACCACCCAGTACTTC	CASSMGLVKTTQYF	TRBV7-9	TRBJ2-5	TRBD2	-
TGTGCCAGCATCCGGCAGCCGAACACCGGGGAGCTGTTTTTT	CASIRQPNTGELFF	TRBV2	TRBJ2-2	-	-
TGTGCCAGCAGTCCCCGACAGGGGTTGTCCCAGTACTTC	CASSPRQGLSQYF	TRBV12-3/TRBV12-4	TRBJ2-5	TRBD1	-
TGTGCCAGCAGTCACAGGGGGCGCGGGGATGGCTACACCTTC	CASSHRGRGDGYTF	TRBV28	TRBJ1-2	TRBD1	once
TGTGCCAGTACGTGGGCAGCCCCTAACACTGAAGCTTTCTTT	CASTWAAPNTEAFF	TRBV19	TRBJ1-1	-	-